Given below is one T cell receptor (beta chain) in context. Its cognate antigen is unknown. The CDR3 covers 17 residues. Germline V lookup: CDR1 SGHNT, CDR2 YYREEE (reference sequence). V gave up 4 bases and J gave up 1 base, with 18 bases separating them. TCRdb analysed the 5' RACE reads with MiXCR anew, one entry per CDR3 protein. The sample includes 350,000 to 450,000 distinct CDR3 sequences, less than 25% of them seen just once. The entry originates in a study of T-cell memory formation after mild COVID-19. Broader study findings: In pre-infection memory, a portion of responding clones appeared, which suggested that cross-reactive memory joined.

The chain uses TRBV5-4 and TRBJ1-3; D is unresolved. The sequence was collected from an adult woman who had mild COVID-19 (a few samples of this study predate the infection). Cell type and time point are not known. The sample was PBMCs or a T cell subset sorted from them (not recorded which). The CDR3 DNA reads as TGTGCCAGCAGCCAGAGACCTAGCGAGGAATCTGGAAACACCATATATTTT. This codes for CASSQRPSEESGNTIYF.